Listed below are T cell receptor beta chains from one sample, sequenced in a study of T cell responses to AZD1222 COVID-19 vaccine. Here immunoSEQ multiplex PCR was the method, and the copy in TCRdb shows in-frame clones only, minus some. The sample comprises 140,000 to 150,000 clones, roughly 88% of which are singletons, and about 16% rests with the top ten. This specimen consisted of peripheral blood, obtained on day 0 of AZD1222 vaccination. The receptors derive from an adult in good health. CDR3s include the opening cysteine and the closing phenylalanine or tryptophan. A D gene is named only where the DNA matches it firmly. Expanded clones get a size class; other rows say once, few or many, or leave the size out.

D: .; size: .; J: TRBJ2-6; length: 14; V: TRBV18; DNA: TGTGCCAGCTCATTGGCCTCTGGGGCCAACGTCCTGACTTTC; CDR3: CASSLASGANVLTF
D: .; size: .; J: TRBJ2-7; length: 11; V: TRBV11-2; DNA: TGTGCCAGCGGGCCCTCCTACGAGCAGTACTTC; CDR3: CASGPSYEQYF
D: .; size: .; J: TRBJ1-6; length: 15; V: TRBV28; DNA: TGTGCCAGCAGTTCGTCAGCACTGAATAATTCACCCCTCCACTTT; CDR3: CASSSSALNNSPLHF
D: .; size: few; J: TRBJ2-2; length: 13; V: TRBV28; DNA: TGTGCCGGTCGGGTGACGAACACCGGGGAGCTGTTTTTT; CDR3: CAGRVTNTGELFF
D: .; size: .; J: TRBJ2-7; length: 16; V: TRBV5-1; DNA: TGCGCCAGCAGCCACGCGAACAGGGTAAACAACTACGAGCAGTACTTC; CDR3: CASSHANRVNNYEQYF
D: .; size: .; J: TRBJ2-7; length: 17; V: TRBV9; DNA: TGTGCCAGCAGCGTAAAGCCCGGGACTCTTGGGTCCTACGAGCAGTACTTC; CDR3: CASSVKPGTLGSYEQYF
D: .; size: once; J: TRBJ2-5; length: 14; V: TRBV5-1; DNA: TGCGCCAGCAGCTTACAGGGATTAAGAGAGACCCAGTACTTC; CDR3: CASSLQGLRETQYF
D: .; size: few; J: TRBJ1-3; length: 11; V: TRBV6-5; DNA: TGTGCCAGCCACGCGGGAAACACCATATATTTT; CDR3: CASHAGNTIYF
D: .; size: .; J: TRBJ1-5; length: 17; V: TRBV20-1; DNA: TGCAGTGCTAGTGGACTTACCTCTCTATATAGCAATCAGCCCCAGCATTTT; CDR3: CSASGLTSLYSNQPQHF
D: .; size: .; J: TRBJ1-1; length: 14; V: TRBV5-8; DNA: TGTGCCAGCAGCCTGCAGAGAGGGGGCACTGAAGCTTTCTTT; CDR3: CASSLQRGGTEAFF
D: .; size: .; J: TRBJ2-7; length: 14; V: TRBV11-2; DNA: TGTGCCAGCAGCTTTGCAGGGTTCTCCTACGAGCAGTACTTC; CDR3: CASSFAGFSYEQYF
D: .; size: .; J: TRBJ1-2; length: 12; V: TRBV9; DNA: TGTGCCAGCAGTAACACCGCCAATGGCTACACCTTC; CDR3: CASSNTANGYTF
D: .; size: .; J: TRBJ1-2; length: 16; V: TRBV30; DNA: TGTGCCTGGGGAAACGAGGAGGGGGAGAAAAAATTTGGCTACACCTTC; CDR3: CAWGNEEGEKKFGYTF
D: TRBD1; size: .; J: TRBJ2-7; length: 15; V: TRBV7-9; DNA: TGTGCCAGCAGCTACTTCACTGGACAGGCCTACGAGCAGTACTTC; CDR3: CASSYFTGQAYEQYF
D: TRBD1; size: once; J: TRBJ1-1; length: 17; V: TRBV19; DNA: TGTGCCAGTACCGCCGGGACAGGGGGGTTCATGAACACTGAAGCTTTCTTT; CDR3: CASTAGTGGFMNTEAFF
D: TRBD1; size: few; J: TRBJ2-2; length: 14; V: TRBV9; DNA: TGTGCCAGCAGAGGGGACAGCCCCACCGGGGAGCTGTTTTTT; CDR3: CASRGDSPTGELFF
D: TRBD1; size: .; J: TRBJ1-5; length: 12; V: TRBV24-1; DNA: TGTGCCACCAGTGATACGGACAGGTCCCGTCATTTT; CDR3: CATSDTDRSRHF
D: TRBD1; size: .; J: TRBJ2-7; length: 13; V: TRBV3-1/TRBV3-2; DNA: TGTGCCAGCAATGGGGACAGCTCATACGAGCAGTACTTC; CDR3: CASNGDSSYEQYF
D: .; size: .; J: TRBJ2-5; length: 13; V: TRBV6-5; DNA: TGTGCCAGCAGTTACCGGGATGGGGAGACCCAGTACTTC; CDR3: CASSYRDGETQYF
D: .; size: .; J: TRBJ2-5; length: 10; V: TRBV29-1; DNA: TGCAGCGTCGCTCCGGAGACCCAGTACTTC; CDR3: CSVAPETQYF
D: TRBD1; size: .; J: TRBJ2-2; length: 14; V: TRBV2; DNA: TGTGCCAGCGGAGAGGGGGCGAGCACCGGGGAGCTGTTTTTT; CDR3: CASGEGASTGELFF
D: TRBD1; size: .; J: TRBJ1-1; length: 12; V: TRBV29-1; DNA: TGCAGCGTAGGGGAACAGGGGACTGAAGCTTTCTTT; CDR3: CSVGEQGTEAFF
D: .; size: .; J: TRBJ1-6; length: 15; V: TRBV30; DNA: TGTGCCTGGAGTGTGGACAGTAGATCCAATTCACCCCTCCACTTT; CDR3: CAWSVDSRSNSPLHF
D: .; size: .; J: TRBJ1-1; length: 14; V: TRBV6-5; DNA: TGTGCCAGCGCGCTACAGACGGACGGGGCTGAAGCTTTCTTT; CDR3: CASALQTDGAEAFF
D: .; size: once; J: TRBJ1-2; length: 15; V: TRBV3-1/TRBV3-2; DNA: TGTGCCAGCAGCCAAGAGCCCGGGGTTAAAGGTGGCTACACCTTC; CDR3: CASSQEPGVKGGYTF
D: TRBD2; size: .; J: TRBJ2-3; length: 15; V: TRBV5-1; DNA: TGCGCCAGCAGCCCAGCTAGCGGGGAGACAGATACGCAGTATTTT; CDR3: CASSPASGETDTQYF
D: .; size: .; J: TRBJ1-1; length: 14; V: TRBV27; DNA: TGTGCCAGCAGTTTCAGAGAGATGAACACTGAAGCTTTCTTT; CDR3: CASSFREMNTEAFF
D: .; size: .; J: TRBJ2-7; length: 12; V: TRBV30; DNA: TGTGCCTGGGCCGCGGGGCACTACGAGCAGTACTTC; CDR3: CAWAAGHYEQYF
D: TRBD1; size: .; J: TRBJ2-1; length: 15; V: TRBV5-5; DNA: TGTGCCAGCAGCCGGCAAACAGGGGACTACAATGAGCAGTTCTTC; CDR3: CASSRQTGDYNEQFF
D: .; size: .; J: TRBJ1-1; length: 14; V: TRBV27; DNA: TGTGCCAGCAGTTTAACCCCAGGGTACACTGAAGCTTTCTTT; CDR3: CASSLTPGYTEAFF
D: .; size: .; J: TRBJ2-6; length: 17; V: TRBV7-2; DNA: TGTGCCAGCAGCTTCGGTCCGACGGTTCTGGGGGCCAACGTCCTGACTTTC; CDR3: CASSFGPTVLGANVLTF
D: .; size: .; J: TRBJ1-3; length: 15; V: TRBV18; DNA: TGTGCCAGCTCTCAGCCCGGGACTCCCCGGAACACCATATATTTT; CDR3: CASSQPGTPRNTIYF
D: .; size: .; J: TRBJ1-6; length: 15; V: TRBV7-3; DNA: TGTGCCAGCAGCTTACGTCCGGGGGCGGATTCACCCCTCCACTTT; CDR3: CASSLRPGADSPLHF
D: .; size: .; J: TRBJ1-2; length: 15; V: TRBV4-3; DNA: TGCGCCAGCAGCCAAGCAACAGTCTCTAACTATGGCTACACCTTC; CDR3: CASSQATVSNYGYTF
D: .; size: .; J: TRBJ1-6; length: 13; V: TRBV28; DNA: TGTGCCAGCTGGGGTCCTGGGAATTCACCCCTCCACTTT; CDR3: CASWGPGNSPLHF
D: TRBD1; size: .; J: TRBJ2-2; length: 14; V: TRBV6-5; DNA: TGTGCGGTAAGGGACAGGGAGAACACCGGGGAGCTGTTTTTT; CDR3: CAVRDRENTGELFF
D: .; size: .; J: TRBJ1-2; length: 16; V: TRBV9; DNA: TGTGCCAGCAGCAACTTTGCCCTTGCGAGGGACTCTGGCTACACCTTC; CDR3: CASSNFALARDSGYTF